The 14 T cell receptor beta chains in this list originate from one sample, sequenced in a study of identical twins (dated by TCRdb to the mid-2010s). The library came from 5' RACE. The run used an Illumina HiSeq 2000. Using fastp trimming at Q25 and MiXCR clonotype assembly, TCRdb reanalyzed the public sequencing data and kept in-frame beta chains. Records with the same CDR3 protein are collapsed into one entry carrying the most frequent genes and DNA. The sample yields around 240,000 distinct CDR3 sequences; roughly 10% were counted once. About 9.1% of the sample belongs to the ten largest clones. What was sequenced was memory T cells sorted from blood. The cell subset or site label, read with the paper, signifies: CD45RO+ enriched T cells. Every receptor here comes from a man between 50 and 59 years old in good health.

The sample holds many counts of this clonotype. J is TRBJ1-4 and V is TRBV4-2, with D uncertain. Looked up from germline, CDR1 is LGHNA and CDR2 is YNFKEQ. This CDR3 has 13 residues. V gave up 2 bases and J gave up 0 bases, with 1 base separating them. This CDR3 reads CASSQSTNEKLFF. The CDR3 DNA follows: TGTGCCAGCAGCCAATCAACTAATGAAAAACTGTTTTTT.

This clonotype came up many times. This chain joins TRBV6-2 or TRBV6-3 and TRBJ2-5, with D unresolved. Germline V CDR1 and CDR2: MNHEY, SVGEGT. Trimming removed 0 bases from V and 5 bases from J, with 19 bases in between. CDR3 size: 17 residues. CDR3 sequence (DNA): TGTGCCAGCAGTTACTCTTTTAGGATTCGGAGTTGGGAGACCCAGTACTTC. Translation gives CASSYSFRIRSWETQYF.

This clonotype was recorded many times. This chain connects TRBV7-3 to TRBJ2-1; D is ambiguous. The CDR3 covers 15 residues. Germline CDR1 and CDR2: SGHTA and FQGTGA. Trimming removed 5 bases from V and 8 bases from J, with 19 bases in between. CDR3 coding DNA: TGTGCCAGCAGCGTCGAAGCTAGTCGTCGCGATGAGCAGTTCTTC. Translating gives CASSVEASRRDEQFF.

On this clonotype: This may be a read error, as it is one base from a much larger clone. The CDR3 reads CSVSTGGMGASEQYF. The CDR3 DNA follows: TGCAGCGTTTCGACAGGGGGCATGGGAGCCTCCGAGCAGTACTTC. The genes are TRBV29-1 and TRBJ2-7; 10 bases map to TRBD1. The trim removed 5 bases at V and 6 bases at J, leaving 13 bases unmatched. The CDR3 contains 15 residues. Germline loops: CDR1 SQVTM, CDR2 ANQGSEA.

Many counts were recorded for this clonotype. This chain joins TRBV29-1 and TRBJ2-3; no reliable D call. Trimming pared 0 bases from V and 4 bases from J, leaving 20 bases between. This CDR3 region has 17 residues. CDR1 is SQVTM, CDR2 ANQGSEA, per germline. CDR3 sequence: CSVEDQRPPWWSDTQYF. CDR3 nucleotides: TGCAGCGTTGAAGATCAACGGCCCCCGTGGTGGTCAGATACGCAGTATTTT.

The rearrangement uses TRBV5-1 and TRBJ1-1; D not resolved. V gave up 3 bases and J gave up 2 bases, with 11 bases separating them. Germline CDR1 SGHRS, CDR2 YFSETQ. The CDR3 is 14 residues long. In DNA, the CDR3 is TGCGCCAGCAGCTATGTCGGTCGAAACACTGAAGCTTTCTTT. Its protein is CASSYVGRNTEAFF. Supplemented by reference TRBV5-1 and TRBJ1-1, the full variable domain reads KAGVTQTPRYLIKTRGQQVTLSCSPISGHRSVSWYQQTPGQGLQFLFEYFSETQRNKGNFPGRFSGRQFSNSRSEMNVSTLELGDSALYLCASSYVGRNTEAFFGQGTRLTVV.

This chain joins TRBV12-3 or TRBV12-4 and TRBJ1-5; perhaps TRBD1 as D (5 bases). V was pared by 3 bases and J by 5 bases, with 8 bases between. The CDR3 totals 13 residues. CDR3 nucleotide sequence: TGTGCCAGCAGTTTTCCAGGGCATCAGCCCCAGCATTTT. Translation: CASSFPGHQPQHF.

V is TRBV7-9 and J is TRBJ1-5; 7 nucleotides match TRBD1. CDR1 is SEHNR, CDR2 FQNEAQ, per germline (reference sequence). This CDR3 is 17 amino acids long. V lost 4 bases, J lost 2 bases, and 11 bases stayed unmatched. Here the CDR3 DNA reads TGTGCCAGCAGCTGGGGCCACGGGACAGCCGGCAATCAGCCCCAGCATTTT. Amino acids: CASSWGHGTAGNQPQHF.

This clonotype has a count of ten or more. This chain links TRBV12-3 or TRBV12-4 with TRBJ2-5; 15 nucleotides line up with TRBD2. V lost 2 bases to trimming and J lost 6 bases; unmatched junction nucleotides: 7. CDR3 length equals 17 residues. The CDR3 DNA reads as TGTGCCAGCAGTTTATGGACTAGCGGGAGGGCCGGGAAGACCCAGTACTTC. It yields the protein CASSLWTSGRAGKTQYF.

The chain joins TRBV3-1 to TRBJ1-2; D gene ambiguous. V lost 1 base to trimming and J lost 3 bases, with 6 bases between them. The length of the CDR3 is 13 residues. Germline CDR1 and CDR2: LGHDT and YNNKEL (reference sequence). The CDR3 loop reads CASSQAGYYGYTF. In nucleotides, the CDR3 is TGTGCCAGCAGCCAAGCGGGGTACTATGGCTACACCTTC.

The table lists this clonotype with many counts. This rearrangement joins TRBV2 to TRBJ2-4, with D perhaps TRBD2 (6 bases). With 7 bases removed from V and 9 bases from J, the gap between germline ends came to 22 bases. The CDR3 runs 15 residues. Germline values: CDR1 SNHLY, CDR2 FYNNEI. This CDR3 is CASTLRGTKEGIQYF. CDR3 DNA: TGTGCCAGCACCCTCCGGGGCACTAAGGAGGGCATTCAGTACTTC.

This clonotype has a count of ten or more. J is TRBJ2-6 and V is TRBV11-2, with TRBD2 identical over 7 bases. This CDR3 has 18 amino acids. Germline loops: CDR1 SGHAT, CDR2 FQNNGV. The V gene end was trimmed by 6 bases and the J gene end by 5 bases; junction bases not matched to a gene: 16. The CDR3 region is CASSMRGGTISRANVLTF. In nucleotides, the CDR3 is TGTGCCAGCAGTATGAGGGGAGGGACCATTTCTAGGGCCAACGTCCTGACTTTC. Using reference TRBV11-2 and TRBJ2-6 for the parts outside the CDR3, the full variable domain is EAGVAQSPRYKIIEKRQSVAFWCNPISGHATLYWYQQILGQGPKLLIQFQNNGVVDDSQLPKDRFSAERLKGVDSTLKIQPAKLEDSAVYLCASSMRGGTISRANVLTFGAGSRLTVL.

This clonotype was seen only a few times. The chain uses TRBV28 and TRBJ2-5; 8 nucleotides align to TRBD2. Germline-derived CDR1 and CDR2 are MDHEN and SYDVKM. The CDR3 extends over 13 amino acids. J was trimmed by 2 bases and V by 8 bases; bases with no gene match: 4. In DNA, the CDR3 is TGTGCCAGCGTCACGGGAGGGCAAGAGACCCAGTACTTC. Its translation is CASVTGGQETQYF. The full variable domain, its missing parts supplied by reference TRBV28 and TRBJ2-5, is DVKVTQSSRYLVKRTGEKVFLECVQDMDHENMFWYRQDPGLGLRLIYFSYDVKMKEKGDIPEGYSVSREKKERFSLILESASTNQTSMYLCASVTGGQETQYFGPGTRLLVL.

The chain has TRBV19 and TRBJ1-4, with D maybe TRBD1 (6 bases). V lost 10 bases and J 4 bases, leaving 13 bases between the germline ends. This CDR3 region has 13 residues. Germline CDR1 LNHDA, CDR2 SQIVND (reference sequence). CDR3 nucleotides: TGTGCCACCCGAGACAGGCTTAATGAAAAACTGTTTTTT. It specifies CATRDRLNEKLFF.